These 26 T cell receptor beta chains share one sample of origin, sequenced in a study of blood T cell repertoires in COVID-19. TCRdb keeps only in-frame clones here, not all; method: immunoSEQ multiplex PCR. The sample carries 80,000 to 90,000 clones, around nine tenths recorded once. The sample taken for sequencing was peripheral blood. These receptors originate from a man in his 60s with acute or convalescent COVID-19.

The V and J genes are TRBV6-1 and TRBJ1-2; a weak D match, TRBD1 (5 bases). This CDR3 region has 17 residues. Germline V gene lookup returns CDR1 MNHNS and CDR2 SASEGT. V lost 4 bases and J 4 bases, leaving 22 bases between the germline ends. CDR3 protein: CASSASFGGARVYGYTF. The CDR3 DNA reads TGTGCCAGCAGTGCGTCTTTCGGGGGAGCCAGGGTCTATGGCTACACCTTC.

This chain joins TRBV11-2 and TRBJ2-7, with no clear D. The CDR3 loop spans 14 amino acids. Trimming pared 1 base from V and 3 bases from J, leaving 10 bases between. Germline V gives CDR1 SGHAT, CDR2 FQNNGV. The CDR3 nucleotides read TGTGCCAGCAGCTTAGGGGCGACGCTCTACGAGCAGTACTTC. This codes for CASSLGATLYEQYF.

Details on this clone: The conserved phenylalanine or tryptophan is not found at the CDR3 terminus, so this likely reflects a read error. V usage is TRBV28 and J usage is TRBJ1-2, with TRBD1 matching 7 bases. This CDR3 has 12 amino acids. J gave up 8 bases and V 7 bases, and 7 bases lay outside the gene matches. Germline assignment: CDR1 MDHEN and CDR2 SYDVKM. CDR3 nucleotide sequence: TGTGCCAGCAACCAACAGGGGCCCGGCTACACCCTC. Its protein product is CASNQQGPGYTL.

The chain joins TRBV11-3 to TRBJ2-1, with TRBD2 matching over 9 bases. J was trimmed by 2 bases and V by 4 bases; bases with no gene match: 3. CDR3 size: 15 residues. The germline V gene has CDR1 SGHNT and CDR2 YENEEA. In nucleotides, the CDR3 is TGTGCCAGCAGCTCAAGACTAGCGGCCTACAATGAGCAGTTCTTC. Translating gives CASSSRLAAYNEQFF.

The genes are TRBV24-1 and TRBJ1-2; 7 nucleotides line up with TRBD1. The J segment lost 5 bases and the V segment lost 4 bases, leaving 6 bases of the junction unmatched. Germline V lookup: CDR1 KGHDR, CDR2 SFDVKD. The CDR3 runs to 14 residues. The DNA for the CDR3 is TGTGCCACCAGTGACCCCGGGACAGCTTATGGCTACACCTTC. Protein product: CATSDPGTAYGYTF.

This clone was observed at least ten times. The genes are TRBV27 and TRBJ2-7; D is undetermined. V was pared by 3 bases and J by 6 bases, with 12 bases between. Germline loops: CDR1 MNHEY, CDR2 SMNVEV (reference sequence). The CDR3 loop spans 13 amino acids. The DNA for the CDR3 is TGTGCCAGCAGTTTTGGAGACTCCCTCGAGCAGTACTTC. Translation gives CASSFGDSLEQYF.

This chain joins TRBV11-2 and TRBJ2-7, with 11 bases identical to TRBD1. From germline, CDR1 is SGHAT and CDR2 FQNNGV. There are 15 residues in the CDR3. V lost 5 bases and J lost 5; bases outside the gene matches: 8. The CDR3 region has the DNA TGTGCCAGCAGCCCAGGACAGGGGGCAGGAGACGAGCAGTACTTC. This gives the protein CASSPGQGAGDEQYF.

The chain carries TRBV14 and TRBJ2-7, with TRBD2 identical over 14 bases. Trimming removed 1 base from V and 3 bases from J; junction bases left unmatched: 5. The CDR3 runs to 17 residues. Germline assignment: CDR1 SGHDN and CDR2 FVKESK. The CDR3 bases are TGTGCCAGCAGCCAAGGGACTAGCGGGGGGTCTAACTACGAGCAGTACTTC. The encoded protein is CASSQGTSGGSNYEQYF.

This chain links TRBV19 with TRBJ1-6; TRBD1 is a possible D gene (5 bases). Germline V CDR1 and CDR2: LNHDA, SQIVND (reference sequence). The V and J ends lost 4 bases and 0 bases respectively, with 10 bases between them. The length of the CDR3 is 16 residues. CDR3 coding DNA: TGTGCCAGTAGTACCCAGGGAAGCTCCTATAATTCACCCCTCCACTTT. Its protein is CASSTQGSSYNSPLHF.

In DNA, the CDR3 is TGTGCCACCAGCAGAGCGGACACTGAAGCTTTCTTT. Protein sequence: CATSRADTEAFF. The genes are TRBV15 and TRBJ1-1; D is unclear. Trimming shortened V by 1 base and J by 3 bases, and 3 bases separated the two germline ends. Germline CDR1 and CDR2: LNHNV and YYDKDF (reference sequence). The CDR3 contains 12 residues. Variable domain in full (rest from reference TRBV15 and TRBJ1-1): DAMVIQNPRYQVTQFGKPVTLSCSQTLNHNVMYWYQQKSSQAPKLLFHYYDKDFNNEADTPDNFQSRRPNTSFCFLDIRSPGLGDTAMYLCATSRADTEAFFGQGTRLTVV.

The chain couples TRBV14 to TRBJ2-1, with 8 nucleotides matching TRBD2. V lost 1 base, J lost 5 bases, and 7 bases stayed unmatched. This CDR3 contains 16 residues. Germline assignment: CDR1 SGHDN and CDR2 FVKESK. CDR3: CASSQGPGGFNNEQFF. The CDR3 DNA reads TGTGCCAGCAGCCAAGGACCGGGGGGGTTTAACAATGAGCAGTTCTTC.

The CDR3 nucleotides read TGTGCCAGCAGCCATGAGCTCACTAGCGGGGTACTAGATACGCAGTATTTT. It codes for CASSHELTSGVLDTQYF. The chain employs TRBV3-1 (or the pseudogene TRBV3-2) and TRBJ2-3, with 10 bases identical to TRBD2. CDR1 and CDR2 (germline): LGHDT, YNNKEL (reference sequence). The trim removed 3 bases at V and 5 bases at J, leaving 11 bases unmatched. The CDR3 is made up of 17 amino acids.

The V call is TRBV7-9, the J call TRBJ1-6; D unclear. V was cut by 5 bases and J by 9 bases, with 17 bases left in between. CDR1 is SEHNR, CDR2 FQNEAQ, per germline (reference sequence). This CDR3 has 15 amino acids. The CDR3 region has the DNA TGTGCCAGCAGCGACTCCTCGGGTTTTGGTTCACCCCTCCACTTT. Translating it yields CASSDSSGFGSPLHF.

The gene calls are TRBV7-9 and TRBJ2-7, with a tentative D call TRBD1 (6 bases). Trimming took off 4 bases at V and 0 bases at J, with 16 bases between the two ends. The germline CDR1 and CDR2 sequences are SEHNR and FQNEAQ (reference sequence). The CDR3 contains 16 residues. This chain's CDR3 is CASSSPGANYSYEQYF. The CDR3 DNA sequence: TGTGCCAGCAGCTCCCCAGGGGCCAATTACTCCTACGAGCAGTACTTC.

This chain joins TRBV5-6 and TRBJ1-4, with D tentatively TRBD1 (6 bases). The ends were cut back, 4 bases at V and 6 bases at J, with 16 bases in the middle. Germline loops: CDR1 SGHDT, CDR2 YYEEEE. This CDR3 has 15 amino acids. CDR3 protein: CASSDRTGIHEKLFF. Here the CDR3 DNA reads TGTGCCAGCAGCGATAGAACAGGGATTCATGAAAAACTGTTTTTT.

This rearrangement joins TRBV19 to TRBJ1-1; 7 bases agree with TRBD1. V lost 6 bases and J lost 5; bases outside the gene matches: 6. The germline V gene has CDR1 LNHDA and CDR2 SQIVND (reference sequence). This CDR3 is 13 amino acids long. CDR3 bases: TGTGCCAGTAGAAGTACAGGGGTTACTGAAGCTTTCTTT. Protein sequence: CASRSTGVTEAFF.

The chain is built from TRBV30 and TRBJ2-1; 11 bases map to TRBD2. The germline gives CDR1 GTSNPN, CDR2 SVGIG (reference sequence). This CDR3 comprises 17 residues. V dropped 0 bases and J dropped 7; count of bases not matched to a gene: 11. Written as DNA, the CDR3 is TGTGCCTGGAGTGTAGTAGCGGGGGGGCCGTGGGGAAATGAGCAGTTCTTC. Translation gives CAWSVVAGGPWGNEQFF.

This clone was recorded a few times. The chain uses TRBV7-8 and TRBJ1-2; TRBD1 is a possible D gene (6 bases). Germline CDR1 is SGHVS and CDR2 is FQNEAQ. The V gene lost 4 bases and the J gene lost 8 bases, with 14 bases spanning the gap. The CDR3 totals 13 residues. The DNA for the CDR3 is TGTGCCAGCAGCTCACGGACAGAGACGGGCTACACCTTC. Protein: CASSSRTETGYTF.

This chain connects TRBV5-4 to TRBJ1-1; D is unclear. Germline V CDR1 and CDR2: SGHNT, YYREEE (reference sequence). V lost 4 bases to trimming and J lost 0 bases, with 7 bases between them. The CDR3 has 13 amino acids. The CDR3 sequence: CASSGGMNTEAFF. In DNA, the CDR3 is TGTGCCAGCAGCGGAGGCATGAACACTGAAGCTTTCTTT.

J is TRBJ1-6 and V is TRBV7-9, with 7 positions matching TRBD1. This CDR3 contains 16 residues. V lost 2 bases and J lost 7; bases outside the gene matches: 8. Germline V gene lookup returns CDR1 SEHNR and CDR2 FQNEAQ (reference sequence). In DNA form, the CDR3 reads TGTGCCAGCAGCTTAACCAGGGACAGTTCGAATTCACCCCTCCACTTT. Translating gives CASSLTRDSSNSPLHF.

The rearrangement joins TRBV25-1 to TRBJ1-3; a possible D gene is TRBD1 (5 bases). Deletions cut 6 bases from V and 7 bases from J, with 22 bases between. The CDR3 runs 16 residues. The V gene's germline CDR1 is MGHDK and CDR2 SYGVNS. CDR3 coding DNA: TGTGCCAGCAGACCCGAGGCCGGGGGGGGTTGGAACACCATATATTTT. Protein: CASRPEAGGGWNTIYF.

CDR3 loop: CASSLGTGGSLSSGNTIYF. The DNA for the CDR3 is TGCGCCAGCAGCCTCGGGACAGGGGGCAGTCTGAGCTCTGGAAACACCATATATTTT. The rearrangement uses TRBV5-1 and TRBJ1-3, with TRBD1 matching over 12 bases. This CDR3 is 19 amino acids long. Germline V gene data show CDR1 as SGHRS and CDR2 as YFSETQ. Trimming removed 4 bases from V and 0 bases from J; junction bases left unmatched: 11.

The chain combines TRBV9 with TRBJ1-2, with 8 bases identical to TRBD1. After removal of 4 bases from V and 4 bases from J, the junction contained 9 bases not matched to a gene. CDR3 length equals 15 residues. Germline V CDR1 and CDR2: SGDLS, YYNGEE. In DNA, the CDR3 is TGTGCCAGCAGCCCTAGTGGGACAGGTGGCTATGGCTACACCTTC. It encodes CASSPSGTGGYGYTF.

Concerning this clone itself: Other DNA sequences in this specimen translate into the identical CDR3. The chain recombines TRBV18 with TRBJ2-7, with D possibly being TRBD1 (6 bases). The length of the CDR3 is 14 residues. Trimming removed 4 bases from V and 1 base from J, with 11 bases in between. Germline V gives CDR1 KGHSH, CDR2 LQKENI. CDR3 DNA: TGTGCCAGCTCACTCGCCGGGACATCCTACGAGCAGTACTTC. Amino acids: CASSLAGTSYEQYF.

The chain links TRBV11-2 to TRBJ1-2; TRBD1 agrees at 9 bases. CDR3 size: 14 residues. Per germline, CDR1 SGHAT and CDR2 FQNNGV. The J segment lost 4 bases and the V segment lost 3 bases, leaving 3 bases of the junction unmatched. CDR3 sequence: CASSLGTGPYGYTF. For the CDR3, the DNA is TGTGCCAGCAGCTTGGGGACAGGGCCCTATGGCTACACCTTC.

The chain uses TRBV6-6 and TRBJ1-1; 9 bases agree with TRBD1. Trimming took 5 bases from V and 1 from J; bases not matched to a gene: 5. From germline, CDR1 is MNHNY and CDR2 SVGAGI (reference sequence). The CDR3 contains 15 residues. The CDR3 protein is CASSHPGQGNTEAFF. CDR3 nucleotides: TGTGCCAGCAGTCACCCGGGACAGGGGAACACTGAAGCTTTCTTT.